This T cell receptor (beta chain) is drawn from a study of human thymus T cells. Overall study results and limits: Highly overlapping thymic repertoires among unrelated individuals were reported in related research. It looked as if thymic and blood repertoires used V and J genes in a biased way.

Germline trimming cut 5 bases from V and 0 bases from J; bases unmatched to any gene: 8. CDR1 and CDR2 (germline): SGHTA, FQGNSA. This CDR3 region has 18 residues. Comments on this clone: As yet, its antigen is unknown.

Using immunoSEQ multiplex PCR, the repertoire was profiled, and TCRdb retains in-frame clones only, with some absent. The sample includes 120,000 or so clones, 90% to 95% of them seen just once. Thymic material originated from resections removed in the course of corrective heart surgery. Immunologically healthy infants in Finland undergoing congenital heart defect surgery were the donors. The source is a boy under three years old with a congenital heart defect but otherwise immunologically healthy. The chain is built from TRBV7-2 and TRBJ2-3, with 13 bases fitting TRBD2. Sequencing was carried out using thymus tissue. The CDR3 reads CASSGGLAGALSTDTQYF. CDR3 in DNA: TGTGCCAGCAGCGGAGGACTAGCGGGGGCCCTAAGCACAGATACGCAGTATTTT.